The 12 T cell receptor beta chains presented below share a single source sample, sequenced in a study of shared clonotypes between healthy human individuals. Positive CCR7 selection of CD45RO-negative cells yielded the naive CD8 cells, and terminally differentiated effector memory CD45RA+ cells were excluded. Profiled with immunoSEQ multiplex PCR; TCRdb holds only in-frame clones, not every one. The sample consists of roughly 1,800,000 clones, around 96% of them appearing once. Source material: naive CD8+ T cells sorted from blood. The source is a man between 18 and 29 years old in good health.

The rearrangement uses TRBV9 and TRBJ1-5; 8 bases match TRBD1. The J segment lost 7 bases and the V segment lost 3 bases, leaving 6 bases of the junction unmatched. The CDR3 consists of 14 residues. Germline CDR1 and CDR2: SGDLS and YYNGEE. The CDR3 bases are TGTGCCAGCAGCGCCTCAGGGGGCCAACAGCCCCAGCATTTT. This sequence encodes CASSASGGQQPQHF. Supplemented by reference TRBV9 and TRBJ1-5, the full variable domain reads DSGVTQTPKHLITATGQRVTLRCSPRSGDLSVYWYQQSLDQGLQFLIQYYNGEERAKGNILERFSAQQFPDLHSELNLSSLELGDSALYFCASSASGGQQPQHFGDGTRLSIL.

The V and J genes are TRBV2 and TRBJ2-1; D is possibly TRBD1 (5 bases). Trimming pared 3 bases from V and 1 base from J, leaving 13 bases between. This CDR3 has 16 amino acids. Germline assignment: CDR1 SNHLY and CDR2 FYNNEI. The CDR3 region has the DNA TGTGCCAGCAGTGATGAAGGGGATTGGTCCTACAATGAGCAGTTCTTC. It encodes CASSDEGDWSYNEQFF.

This chain links TRBV6-5 with TRBJ2-2; maybe TRBD1 (5 bases). V was cut by 2 bases and J by 4 bases, with 11 bases left in between. CDR1 is MNHEY and CDR2 is SVGAGI in the germline V gene. The CDR3 length is 15 residues. The CDR3 DNA follows: TGTGCCAGCAGTTACCCTGGGGCCCTCACCGGGGAGCTGTTTTTT. It specifies CASSYPGALTGELFF.

The genes are TRBV14 and TRBJ1-2, with D perhaps matching TRBD1 (6 bases). The CDR3 contains 15 residues. Trimming removed 4 bases from V and 4 bases from J, with 16 bases in between. CDR1 and CDR2 (germline): SGHDN, FVKESK. In DNA form, the CDR3 reads TGTGCCAGCAGCCCAATAAGGGACAACCTCTATGGCTACACCTTC. It encodes CASSPIRDNLYGYTF.

This chain links TRBV25-1 with TRBJ2-7; 9 nucleotides align to TRBD1. This CDR3 comprises 17 residues. V trimming: 5 bases; J trimming: 3 bases; junction bases outside the gene matches: 14. Per the germline V gene, CDR1 is MGHDK and CDR2 is SYGVNS. The CDR3 reads CASSPQVMRTGVYEQYF. In nucleotides, the CDR3 is TGTGCCAGCAGTCCCCAGGTAATGCGGACAGGGGTCTACGAGCAGTACTTC.

V and J are TRBV6-4 and TRBJ1-6; 8 bases are shared with TRBD1. The CDR3 sequence is 14 residues long. J lost 10 bases, V lost 6 bases, and 8 bases had no gene match. Germline CDR1 MRHNA, CDR2 SNTAGT. CDR3 amino acids: CASSTGGAESPLHF. As DNA, the CDR3 is TGTGCCAGCAGCACAGGGGGTGCCGAGTCACCCCTCCACTTT.

The J gene is TRBJ1-1, the V gene TRBV7-9; unclear D gene. The V end was cut by 2 bases, the J end by 7 bases, with 8 bases between. CDR1 is SEHNR, CDR2 FQNEAQ, per germline (reference sequence). This CDR3 contains 12 residues. In DNA form, the CDR3 reads TGTGCCAGCAGCTTACTAGCCAGTGAAGCTTTCTTT. Its translation: CASSLLASEAFF.

This clone was seen just once. The chain links TRBV13 to TRBJ1-2, with 8 bases aligning to TRBD1. The CDR3 has 12 amino acids. J lost 4 bases, V lost 10 bases, and 5 bases had no gene match. Germline V gene lookup returns CDR1 PRHDT and CDR2 FYEKMQ (reference sequence). The CDR3 loop reads CATHGTGYGYTF. The CDR3, as DNA: TGTGCCACCCACGGGACAGGCTATGGCTACACCTTC.

As regards this clone: Other DNA sequences in the sample encode the same CDR3. The V and J genes are TRBV7-9 and TRBJ2-7; D not certain. CDR3 size: 12 residues. Between the trimmed V and J ends, which lost 5 bases and 2 bases, there was a span of 7 bases. In germline, CDR1 is SEHNR, CDR2 FQNEAQ (reference sequence). The CDR3 here is CASSLRPYEQYF. The CDR3 bases are TGTGCCAGCAGCCTGCGCCCCTACGAGCAGTACTTC.

The rearrangement uses TRBV5-1 and TRBJ1-1; 8 bases align to TRBD1. Germline-derived CDR1 and CDR2 are SGHRS and YFSETQ. The CDR3 runs to 18 residues. Unmatched junction bases numbered 11, after V lost 0 bases and J lost 1 base. CDR3 DNA: TGCGCCAGCAGCTTGGAAGTACAGGGGGTGTTCGGGAACACTGAAGCTTTCTTT. Protein sequence: CASSLEVQGVFGNTEAFF.

This rearrangement joins TRBV28 to TRBJ1-2; TRBD1 might be the D (5 bases). The CDR3 length is 15 residues. V lost 4 bases and J lost 2, with 14 bases in between. The germline V gene has CDR1 MDHEN and CDR2 SYDVKM. The CDR3 bases are TGTGCCAGCAGTTCGAAAACAGGTTTAAACTATGGCTACACCTTC. Translating gives CASSSKTGLNYGYTF.

The CDR3 sequence is CASNFGAGVDEQFF. The CDR3 bases are TGTGCCAGCAACTTCGGAGCGGGAGTCGATGAGCAGTTCTTC. The V gene is TRBV9, the J gene TRBJ2-1; 8 nucleotides line up with TRBD2. V shed 6 bases, J shed 8 bases, and the junction held 10 bases outside the gene matches. From germline, CDR1 is SGDLS and CDR2 YYNGEE. This CDR3 spans 14 amino acids.